The 8 T cell receptor beta chains below all came from one sample that was sequenced in a study of cytomegalovirus exposure and HLA in healthy donors. PCR involved 60 Vbeta and 13 Jbeta primers. Produced via immunoSEQ multiplex PCR; TCRdb's table is partial and in-frame only. Of around 170,000 clones listed, around 72% are singletons. Sequencing was done on a sample of PBMCs. Receptors were obtained from a woman between 35 and 50 years old in good health and CMV-seropositive.

The gene calls are TRBV27 and TRBJ2-5, with TRBD2 as a possible D gene (5 bases). The DNA end lines up better with TRBJ2-7; the J call may be wrong. The CDR3 covers 13 residues. CDR1 and CDR2 from the germline V gene are MNHEY and SMNVEV (reference sequence). The CDR3, as DNA: TGTGCCAGTACGCGAGGGCCGTACGCCGAGCAGTACTTC. It translates to CASTRGPYAEQYF.

The chain recombines TRBV28 with TRBJ2-2; D not certain. V dropped 3 bases and J dropped 8 bases, with 4 bases sitting between them. Germline V gene lookup returns CDR1 MDHEN and CDR2 SYDVKM. The CDR3 covers 11 residues. The chain's CDR3 is CASSFRGELFF. The DNA for the CDR3 is TGTGCCAGCAGTTTTCGGGGGGAGCTGTTTTTT. The whole variable domain, filled in from reference TRBV28 and TRBJ2-2, reads DVKVTQSSRYLVKRTGEKVFLECVQDMDHENMFWYRQDPGLGLRLIYFSYDVKMKEKGDIPEGYSVSREKKERFSLILESASTNQTSMYLCASSFRGELFFGEGSRLTVL.

The V gene is TRBV15, the J gene TRBJ1-1; tentative D call: TRBD1 (5 bases). V was shortened by 0 bases and J by 7 bases, with 15 bases between the two germline ends. CDR1 LNHNV and CDR2 YYDKDF come from the germline V gene (reference sequence). This CDR3 has 15 amino acids. Here the CDR3 reads CATSRDLAGTFEAFF. The CDR3 nucleotides are TGTGCCACCAGCAGAGATCTCGCAGGGACTTTTGAAGCTTTCTTT. Full variable domain (outside the CDR3, taken from reference TRBV15 and TRBJ1-1): DAMVIQNPRYQVTQFGKPVTLSCSQTLNHNVMYWYQQKSSQAPKLLFHYYDKDFNNEADTPDNFQSRRPNTSFCFLDIRSPGLGDTAMYLCATSRDLAGTFEAFFGQGTRLTVV.

This clone was recorded once. V and J are TRBV7-6 and TRBJ1-4; D possibly corresponds to TRBD1 (6 bases). CDR3 size: 15 residues. With 2 bases removed from V and 3 bases from J, the gap between germline ends came to 10 bases. Germline V gives CDR1 SGHVS, CDR2 FNYEAQ. The CDR3 spells CASSLMSGANEKLFF. For the CDR3, the DNA is TGTGCCAGCAGCTTAATGTCAGGGGCTAATGAAAAACTGTTTTTT. The full variable domain, its missing parts supplied by reference TRBV7-6 and TRBJ1-4, is GAGVSQSPRYKVTKRGQDVALRCDPISGHVSLYWYRQALGQGPEFLTYFNYEAQQDKSGLPNDRFSAERPEGSISTLTIQRTEQRDSAMYRCASSLMSGANEKLFFGSGTQLSVL.

The J gene is TRBJ1-4, the V gene TRBV2, with a tentative D call TRBD1 (6 bases). The CDR3 covers 14 residues. The germline V gene has CDR1 SNHLY and CDR2 FYNNEI. Trimming left V 4 bases short and J 10 bases short, with 16 bases between. The CDR3 spells CASSVGGASGKLFF. For the CDR3, the DNA is TGTGCCAGCAGTGTTGGGGGGGCATCGGGAAAACTGTTTTTT. The full variable domain, in which reference TRBV2 and TRBJ1-4 provide the parts outside the CDR3, is EPEVTQTPSHQVTQMGQEVILRCVPISNHLYFYWYRQILGQKVEFLVSFYNNEISEKSEIFDDQFSVERPDGSNFTLKIRSTKLEDSAMYFCASSVGGASGKLFFGSGTQLSVL.

In this sample, this clone turned up a few times. No DNA is shown, since the ends of the CDR3 on it are uncertain; the CDR3 is the one TCRdb lists. J is TRBJ2-1 and V is TRBV19; TRBD2, the table's D call, lacks a check against the DNA. Germline CDR1 LNHDA, CDR2 SQIVND (reference sequence). The CDR3 extends over 15 residues, inclusive of both ends. CDR3 sequence reads: CASTSGLAGHNEQFF.

This rearrangement joins TRBV7-3 to TRBJ2-3, with TRBD2 matching 10 bases. V gave up 5 bases and J gave up 11 bases; unmatched junction bases: 4. The germline CDR1 and CDR2 sequences are SGHTA and FQGTGA. This CDR3 contains 12 residues. CDR3 sequence: CASSNSGGKQYF. The CDR3 nucleotides read TGTGCCAGCAGCAATAGCGGGGGGAAGCAGTATTTT.

The chain has TRBV20-1 and TRBJ1-2; D call uncertain. The ends were cut back, 6 bases at V and 6 bases at J, with 11 bases in the middle. Germline CDR1 reads DFQATT; CDR2 reads SNEGSKA (reference sequence). This CDR3 comprises 11 residues. In DNA, the CDR3 is TGCAGTGCGGGAGAACTCGATGGCTACACCTTC. This codes for CSAGELDGYTF.